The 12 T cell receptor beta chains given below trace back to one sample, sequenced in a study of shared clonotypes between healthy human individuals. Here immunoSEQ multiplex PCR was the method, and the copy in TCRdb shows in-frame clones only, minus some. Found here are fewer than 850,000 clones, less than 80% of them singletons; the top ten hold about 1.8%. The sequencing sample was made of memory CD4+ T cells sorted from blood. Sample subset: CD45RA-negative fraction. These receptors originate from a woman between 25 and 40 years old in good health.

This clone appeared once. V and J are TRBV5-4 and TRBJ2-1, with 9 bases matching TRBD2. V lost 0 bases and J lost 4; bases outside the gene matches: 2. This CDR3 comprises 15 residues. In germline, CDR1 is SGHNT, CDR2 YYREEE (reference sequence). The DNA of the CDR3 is TGTGCCAGCAGCTTGGGGACTAGCGAGTACAATGAGCAGTTCTTC. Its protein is CASSLGTSEYNEQFF.

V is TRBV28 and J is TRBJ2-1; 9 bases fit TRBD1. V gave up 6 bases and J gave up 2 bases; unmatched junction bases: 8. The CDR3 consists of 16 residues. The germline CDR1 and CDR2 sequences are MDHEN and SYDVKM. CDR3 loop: CASRTSQGAPYNEQFF. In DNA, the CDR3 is TGTGCCAGCAGGACCTCACAGGGGGCCCCCTACAATGAGCAGTTCTTC. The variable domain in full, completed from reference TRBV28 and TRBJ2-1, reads DVKVTQSSRYLVKRTGEKVFLECVQDMDHENMFWYRQDPGLGLRLIYFSYDVKMKEKGDIPEGYSVSREKKERFSLILESASTNQTSMYLCASRTSQGAPYNEQFFGPGTRLTVL.

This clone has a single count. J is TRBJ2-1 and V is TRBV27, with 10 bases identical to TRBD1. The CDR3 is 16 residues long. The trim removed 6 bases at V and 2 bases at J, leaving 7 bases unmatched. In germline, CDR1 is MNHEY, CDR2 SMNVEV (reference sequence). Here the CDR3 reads CASRRKTGGAYNEQFF. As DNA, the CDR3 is TGTGCCAGCAGGCGGAAGACAGGGGGCGCCTACAATGAGCAGTTCTTC.

The CDR3 protein is CASSPTHRDNTEAFF. The CDR3 nucleotides read TGCGCCAGCAGCCCGACCCACAGGGATAACACTGAAGCTTTCTTT. This chain uses TRBV5-1 with TRBJ1-1; D perhaps matches TRBD1 (6 bases). The CDR3 covers 15 residues. Germline V gives CDR1 SGHRS, CDR2 YFSETQ. The ends were cut back, 4 bases at V and 2 bases at J, with 15 bases in the middle. The full variable domain, in which reference TRBV5-1 and TRBJ1-1 provide the parts outside the CDR3, is KAGVTQTPRYLIKTRGQQVTLSCSPISGHRSVSWYQQTPGQGLQFLFEYFSETQRNKGNFPGRFSGRQFSNSRSEMNVSTLELGDSALYLCASSPTHRDNTEAFFGQGTRLTVV.

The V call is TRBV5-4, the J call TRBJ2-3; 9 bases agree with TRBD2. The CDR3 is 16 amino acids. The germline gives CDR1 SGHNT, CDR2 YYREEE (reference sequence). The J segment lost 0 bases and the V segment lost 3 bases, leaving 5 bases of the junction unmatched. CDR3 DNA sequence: TGTGCCAGCAGCTCCCCGGCGGGAGGGAGCACAGATACGCAGTATTTT. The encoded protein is CASSSPAGGSTDTQYF.

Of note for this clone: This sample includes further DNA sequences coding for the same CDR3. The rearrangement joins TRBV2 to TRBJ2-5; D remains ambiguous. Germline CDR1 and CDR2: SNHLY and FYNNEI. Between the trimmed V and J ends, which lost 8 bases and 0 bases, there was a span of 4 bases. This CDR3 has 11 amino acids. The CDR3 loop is CASRYQETQYF. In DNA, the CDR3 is TGTGCCAGCCGGTACCAAGAGACCCAGTACTTC. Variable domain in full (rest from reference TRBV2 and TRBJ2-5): EPEVTQTPSHQVTQMGQEVILRCVPISNHLYFYWYRQILGQKVEFLVSFYNNEISEKSEIFDDQFSVERPDGSNFTLKIRSTKLEDSAMYFCASRYQETQYFGPGTRLLVL.

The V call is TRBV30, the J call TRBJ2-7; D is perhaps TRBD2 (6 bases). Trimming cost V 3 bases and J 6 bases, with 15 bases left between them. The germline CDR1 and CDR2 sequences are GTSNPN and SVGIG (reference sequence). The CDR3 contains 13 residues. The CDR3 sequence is CAWRRGTTTEQYF. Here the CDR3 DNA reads TGTGCCTGGAGACGGGGGACGACTACCGAGCAGTACTTC.

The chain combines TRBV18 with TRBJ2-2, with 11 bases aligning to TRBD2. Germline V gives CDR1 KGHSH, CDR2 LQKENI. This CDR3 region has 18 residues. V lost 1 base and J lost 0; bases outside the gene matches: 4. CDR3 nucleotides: TGTGCCAGCTCACCACGACTAGCGGGGACGACGAACACCGGGGAGCTGTTTTTT. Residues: CASSPRLAGTTNTGELFF.

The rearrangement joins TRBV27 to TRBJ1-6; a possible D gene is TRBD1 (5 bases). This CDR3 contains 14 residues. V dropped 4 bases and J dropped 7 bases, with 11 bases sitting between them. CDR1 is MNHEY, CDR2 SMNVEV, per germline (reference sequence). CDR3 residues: CASSSAGENSPLHF. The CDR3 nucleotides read TGTGCCAGCAGTTCTGCGGGGGAAAATTCACCCCTCCACTTT.

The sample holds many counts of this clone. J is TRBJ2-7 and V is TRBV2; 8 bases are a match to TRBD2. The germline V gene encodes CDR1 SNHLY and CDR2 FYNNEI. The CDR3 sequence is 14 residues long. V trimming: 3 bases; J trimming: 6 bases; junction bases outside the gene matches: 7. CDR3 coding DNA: TGTGCCAGCAGTGAGGGACTAGAAATTTCCGAGCAGTACTTC. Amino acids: CASSEGLEISEQYF.

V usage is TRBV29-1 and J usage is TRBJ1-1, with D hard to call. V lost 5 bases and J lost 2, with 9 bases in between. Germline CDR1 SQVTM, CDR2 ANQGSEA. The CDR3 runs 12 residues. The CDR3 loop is CSVKHINTEAFF. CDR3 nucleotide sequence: TGCAGCGTTAAGCACATAAACACTGAAGCTTTCTTT.

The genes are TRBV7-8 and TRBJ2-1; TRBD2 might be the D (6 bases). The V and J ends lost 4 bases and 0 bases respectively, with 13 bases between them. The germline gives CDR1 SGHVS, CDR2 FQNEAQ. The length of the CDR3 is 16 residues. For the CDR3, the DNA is TGTGCCAGCAGCTCATATGGCGGGATCTCCTACAATGAGCAGTTCTTC. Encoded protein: CASSSYGGISYNEQFF.